The rows below give T cell receptor beta chains drawn from one sample of a study of PD-1 blockade in classical Hodgkin lymphoma. The data were produced by immunoSEQ multiplex PCR, yet TCRdb's version contains in-frame clones alone and is incomplete. Among around 30,000 clones listed, approximately 78% were seen once. The sequencing used CD4+ T cells from blood, collected before the fourth cycle of nivolumab. The receptors come from a human donor with classical Hodgkin lymphoma. CDR3s include the opening cysteine and the closing phenylalanine or tryptophan. Clone size, where shown, is once, few, many, or a class for clones that have expanded.

clone size	V gene	J gene	CDR3 protein
NA	TRBV6-6	TRBJ2-1	CASSITGDEQFF
once	TRBV21-1	TRBJ1-3	CASSKRGEGEVGNTIYF
NA	TRBV5-1	TRBJ2-2	CASSPGTGGNGELFF
NA	TRBV29-1	TRBJ1-1	CSVGGQGQTEAFF
NA	TRBV4-1	TRBJ1-4	CASSQAGQGVGATNEKLFF
NA	TRBV7-9	TRBJ2-5	CASRVSGGLGETQYF
NA	TRBV19	TRBJ1-5	CASSIARDSNQPQHF
NA	TRBV5-3	TRBJ2-4	CARSLVPTQSGSIAKNIQYF
NA	TRBV5-6	TRBJ1-1	CASSLAFGRGLRTEAFF
NA	TRBV5-1	TRBJ1-5	CASSLTGGSGQPQHF